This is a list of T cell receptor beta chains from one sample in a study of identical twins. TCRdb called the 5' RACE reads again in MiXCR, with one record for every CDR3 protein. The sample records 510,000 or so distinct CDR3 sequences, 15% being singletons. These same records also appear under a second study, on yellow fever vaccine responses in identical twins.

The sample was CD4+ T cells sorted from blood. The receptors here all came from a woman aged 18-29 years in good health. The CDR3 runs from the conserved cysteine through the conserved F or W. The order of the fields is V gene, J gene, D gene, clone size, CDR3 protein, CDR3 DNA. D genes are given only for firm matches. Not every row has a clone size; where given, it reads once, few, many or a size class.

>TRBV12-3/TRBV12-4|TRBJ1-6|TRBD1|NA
CASTKRQGAGNSPLHF
TGTGCCAGCACCAAGAGACAGGGGGCGGGTAATTCACCCCTCCACTTT
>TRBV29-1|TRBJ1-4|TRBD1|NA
CSVTGVANEKLFF
TGCAGCGTTACAGGGGTGGCTAATGAAAAACTGTTTTTT
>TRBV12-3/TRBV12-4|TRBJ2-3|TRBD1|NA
CASRQRTGHSPDTQYF
TGTGCCAGCAGACAACGGACAGGGCACTCTCCAGATACGCAGTATTTT
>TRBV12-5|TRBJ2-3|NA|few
CASGQRGGRGDTQYF
TGTGCTAGTGGCCAGAGGGGGGGCCGTGGAGATACGCAGTATTTT
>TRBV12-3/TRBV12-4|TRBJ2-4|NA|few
CASSSSHIQYF
TGTGCCAGCAGTTCCAGTCACATTCAGTACTTC
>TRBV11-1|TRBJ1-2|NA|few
CASSSRHSRSSSNYGYTF
TGTGCCAGCAGCTCCCGCCATTCAAGAAGTTCATCTAACTATGGCTACACCTTC
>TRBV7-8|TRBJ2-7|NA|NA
CASSLGGGRAYEQYF
TGTGCCAGCAGCTTAGGAGGGGGAAGGGCCTACGAGCAGTACTTC
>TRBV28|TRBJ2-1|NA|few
CASSLWSTRNNEQFF
TGTGCCAGCAGTTTATGGAGTACTAGAAACAATGAGCAGTTCTTC
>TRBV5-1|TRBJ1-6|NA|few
CASSLARQDNSPLHF
TGCGCCAGCAGCTTGGCTCGGCAGGATAATTCACCCCTCCACTTT
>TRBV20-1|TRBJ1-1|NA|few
CSARVAFEAFF
TGCAGTGCTAGAGTGGCATTTGAAGCTTTCTTT
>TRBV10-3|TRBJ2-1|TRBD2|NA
CAISLHGLAGGQTYNEQFF
TGTGCCATCAGTCTTCACGGACTAGCGGGAGGGCAGACCTACAATGAGCAGTTCTTC
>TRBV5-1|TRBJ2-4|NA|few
CASSSDSLGNIQYF
TGCGCCAGCAGCTCGGACAGCTTGGGTAACATTCAGTACTTC
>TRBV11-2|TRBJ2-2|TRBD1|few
CASSAPGQTNTGELFF
TGTGCCAGCAGCGCACCGGGACAGACGAACACCGGGGAGCTGTTTTTT
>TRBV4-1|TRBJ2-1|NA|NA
CASSHSGLGSRNEQFF
TGCGCCAGCAGCCATTCGGGATTGGGTTCAAGGAATGAGCAGTTCTTC
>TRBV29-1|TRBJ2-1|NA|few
CSVEISGIYYNEQFF
TGCAGCGTTGAAATATCAGGGATTTATTACAATGAGCAGTTCTTC
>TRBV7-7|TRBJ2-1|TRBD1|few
CASSGQGGNEQFF
TGTGCCAGCAGCGGACAGGGGGGCAATGAGCAGTTCTTC
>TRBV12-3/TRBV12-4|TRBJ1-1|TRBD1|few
CASSLILTGEVKTFF
TGTGCCAGCAGTTTAATTCTCACAGGGGAGGTAAAGACTTTCTTT
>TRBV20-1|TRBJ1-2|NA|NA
CSAPPSLGFRYGYTF
TGCAGTGCCCCCCCCTCGCTGGGGTTTCGGTATGGCTACACCTTC
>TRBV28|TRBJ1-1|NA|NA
CASSSEKRGGYTEAFF
TGTGCCAGCAGTTCCGAAAAGAGGGGGGGGTACACTGAAGCTTTCTTT
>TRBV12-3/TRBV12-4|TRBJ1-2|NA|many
CASSLTGHGYTF
TGTGCCAGCAGTTTAACCGGGCATGGCTACACCTTC
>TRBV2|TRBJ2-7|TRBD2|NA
CNRDYQYEQYF
TGTAATCGGGACTACCAATACGAGCAGTACTTC
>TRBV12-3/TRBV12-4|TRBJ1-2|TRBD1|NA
CASSLPGTGAANYGYTF
TGTGCCAGCAGTCTCCCCGGGACAGGGGCAGCTAACTATGGCTACACCTTC
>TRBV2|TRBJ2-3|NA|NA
CASNDRSTDTQYF
TGTGCCAGCAATGACAGGTCCACAGATACGCAGTATTTT
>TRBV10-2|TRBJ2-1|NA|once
CASSRLAVLNNEQFF
TGCGCCAGCAGTCGTTTAGCGGTTCTAAACAATGAGCAGTTCTTC
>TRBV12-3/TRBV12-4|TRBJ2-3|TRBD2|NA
CASNRLAGADTQYF
TGTGCCAGCAATCGACTAGCGGGGGCAGATACGCAGTATTTT
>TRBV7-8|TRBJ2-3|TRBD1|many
CASSQQGAPSGTQYF
TGTGCCAGCAGCCAACAGGGGGCGCCGAGTGGTACGCAGTATTTT
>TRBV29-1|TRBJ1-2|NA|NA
CSVTPGAAGYTF
TGCAGCGTTACCCCAGGGGCAGCTGGCTACACCTTC
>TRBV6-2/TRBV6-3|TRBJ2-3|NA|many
CASSYGVVGSTDTQYF
TGTGCCAGCAGTTACGGTGTGGTGGGGAGCACAGATACGCAGTATTTT
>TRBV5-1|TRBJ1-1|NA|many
CASAVGGQGTEAFF
TGCGCCAGCGCTGTGGGGGGGCAAGGCACTGAAGCTTTCTTT
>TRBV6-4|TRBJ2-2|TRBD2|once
CASSDQSRLAGNTGELFF
TGTGCCAGCAGTGACCAGTCCCGACTAGCGGGAAACACCGGGGAGCTGTTTTTT
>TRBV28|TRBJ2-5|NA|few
CASSLYQTQYF
TGTGCCAGCAGTTTATATCAGACCCAGTACTTC
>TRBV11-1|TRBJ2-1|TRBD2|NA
CASSLGVLAGGSSYNEQFF
TGTGCCAGCAGCTTAGGCGTCCTAGCGGGAGGGAGCTCCTACAATGAGCAGTTCTTC
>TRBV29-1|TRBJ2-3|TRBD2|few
CSVYPGLAGGRDTQYF
TGCAGCGTTTACCCGGGACTAGCGGGGGGGAGAGATACGCAGTATTTT
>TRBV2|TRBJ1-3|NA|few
CASSELVNTIYF
TGTGCCAGCAGTGAATTGGTAAACACCATATATTTT
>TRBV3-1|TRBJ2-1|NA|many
CASSHRKFEQFF
TGTGCCAGCAGCCATCGTAAGTTTGAGCAGTTCTTC
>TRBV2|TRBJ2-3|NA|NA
CASSLIPSRADTQYF
TGTGCCAGCAGTCTAATCCCTAGTCGGGCAGATACGCAGTATTTT
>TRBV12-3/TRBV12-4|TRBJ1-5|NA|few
CASSFGEGGKYF
TGTGCCAGCAGTTTCGGGGAGGGGGGGAAGTATTTT
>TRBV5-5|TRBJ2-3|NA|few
CASSTGWGTQYF
TGTGCCAGCAGCACCGGGTGGGGTACGCAGTATTTT
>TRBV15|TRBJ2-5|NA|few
CATSRDMTQTQYF
TGTGCCACCAGCAGAGATATGACACAGACCCAGTACTTC
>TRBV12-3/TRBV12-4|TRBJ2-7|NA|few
CASSPGSVEGYEQYF
TGTGCCAGCAGCCCCGGGTCAGTAGAAGGGTACGAGCAGTACTTC
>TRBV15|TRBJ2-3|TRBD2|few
CATSRMPGLATDTQYF
TGTGCCACCAGCAGAATGCCGGGACTAGCGACAGATACGCAGTATTTT
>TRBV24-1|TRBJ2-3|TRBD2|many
CATGGLHTDTQYF
TGTGCCACCGGGGGACTACACACAGATACGCAGTATTTT
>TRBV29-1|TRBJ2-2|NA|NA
CSVHRRRLNTGELFF
TGCAGCGTACACCGACGGAGATTGAACACCGGGGAGCTGTTTTTT
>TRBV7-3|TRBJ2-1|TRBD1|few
CASSPSGQGANNEQFF
TGTGCCAGCAGCCCCTCGGGACAGGGGGCGAACAATGAGCAGTTCTTC
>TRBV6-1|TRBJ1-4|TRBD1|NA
CASSDPGQGNEKLFF
TGTGCCAGCAGCGACCCGGGACAGGGAAATGAAAAACTGTTTTTT